The 18 T cell receptor beta chains given below trace back to one sample, sequenced in a study of regulatory T cells in long-lasting Graves disease. Indicated time point: persistent/refractory GD, antithyroid drugs over 5 years with positive TRAb. Extracted RNA from PBMCs served as the source of the TCR library. Building of the TCR beta libraries involved iRepertoire HTBI primers and Arm-PCR of CDR3 regions. TCRdb reprocessed the multiplex PCR reads via MiXCR and lists one record per CDR3 protein. The repertoire holds 350,000 to 500,000 distinct CDR3 sequences, with roughly a fifth as singletons. The sample was peripheral blood mononuclear cells (PBMCs), taken when the disease was refractory, from a patient treated with antithyroid drugs. The source is a female donor with Graves disease.

This clonotype was observed many times. This chain joins TRBV12-3 or TRBV12-4 and TRBJ2-7; possible D gene TRBD2, 6 bases. The CDR3 covers 15 residues. The V end was cut by 0 bases, the J end by 0 bases, with 9 bases between. CDR3 protein: CASSLAAGVSYEQYF. The CDR3 DNA is TGTGCCAGCAGTTTAGCAGCGGGTGTCTCCTACGAGCAGTACTTC.

The chain couples TRBV20-1 to TRBJ2-3; 7 nucleotides agree with TRBD1. The V gene end was trimmed by 0 bases and the J gene end by 5 bases; junction bases not matched to a gene: 11. The length of the CDR3 is 16 residues. Per the germline V gene, CDR1 is DFQATT and CDR2 is SNEGSKA (reference sequence). The CDR3 sequence is CSARESLAAGGDTQYF. DNA for the CDR3: TGCAGTGCTAGAGAATCCCTTGCGGCAGGGGGAGATACGCAGTATTTT.

This clonotype was counted at least ten times. The chain is built from TRBV20-1 and TRBJ2-7; 12 bases are a match to TRBD2. Germline assignment: CDR1 DFQATT and CDR2 SNEGSKA (reference sequence). The CDR3 length is 13 residues. Trimming removed 6 bases from V and 5 bases from J; junction bases left unmatched: 5. The CDR3 loop is CSAKTSGRHEQYF. The CDR3 DNA follows: TGCAGTGCCAAGACTAGCGGGAGACACGAGCAGTACTTC.

This clonotype has ten or more counts. This chain connects TRBV7-2 to TRBJ1-4; no reliable D call. Germline-derived CDR1 and CDR2 are SGHTA and FQGNSA. V gave up 5 bases and J gave up 7 bases, with 17 bases separating them. The CDR3 runs 15 residues. As DNA, the CDR3 is TGTGCCAGCAGCCAACAATCGGGGAAGGCTGAAAAACTGTTTTTT. Translated: CASSQQSGKAEKLFF.

In its sample, this clonotype was seen a few times. J is TRBJ2-2 and V is TRBV5-1; the match to TRBD1 covers 9 bases. CDR1 is SGHRS and CDR2 is YFSETQ in the germline V gene. The V and J ends lost 4 bases and 0 bases, in that order; junction bases with no gene match: 4. This CDR3 comprises 16 residues. Written as DNA, the CDR3 is TGCGCCAGCAGCGGCAGACAGGGGGCGAACACCGGGGAGCTGTTTTTT. It codes for CASSGRQGANTGELFF.

V usage is TRBV4-1 and J usage is TRBJ2-6; D is unresolved. The V end was cut by 0 bases, the J end by 4 bases, with 7 bases between. Germline loops: CDR1 MGHRA, CDR2 YSYEKL. The CDR3 loop spans 15 amino acids. The CDR3 bases are TGCGCCAGCAGCCAAGAGTTGTTCGGGGCCAACGTCCTGACTTTC. Protein product: CASSQELFGANVLTF.

About this clonotype itself: A single base separates this from a much larger clone, so it may be a read error. Without the conserved terminal phenylalanine or tryptophan, this CDR3 likely stems from a read error. This chain uses TRBV28 with TRBJ1-5; TRBD1 matches at 11 bases. J was trimmed by 6 bases and V by 6 bases; bases with no gene match: 13. The CDR3 spans 17 residues. Germline CDR1 and CDR2: MDHEN and SYDVKM. Here the CDR3 DNA reads TGTGCCAGCAGCGACTCCAGTACCGGGACAGGGGGTCAGCCCCAGCATTCT. The encoded protein is CASSDSSTGTGGQPQHS.

The chain's CDR3 is CASSQGQGWYEQYF. CDR3 nucleotides: TGTGCCAGCAGCCAGGGACAGGGTTGGTACGAGCAGTACTTC. The chain uses TRBV9 and TRBJ2-7; 9 nucleotides align to TRBD1. CDR1 and CDR2 from the germline V gene are SGDLS and YYNGEE. After removal of 4 bases from V and 4 bases from J, the junction contained 6 bases not matched to a gene. This CDR3 spans 14 amino acids.

In this sample, this clonotype turned up a few times. This chain connects TRBV7-2 to TRBJ1-2, with D unclear. Per the germline V gene, CDR1 is SGHTA and CDR2 is FQGNSA. V shed 5 bases and J shed 3 bases, with 13 bases lying between them. This CDR3 is 14 amino acids long. The CDR3 DNA reads as TGTGCCAGCAGCCCGTCGGTCAGCCACTATGGCTACACCTTC. Amino acid sequence: CASSPSVSHYGYTF.

This clonotype was counted at least ten times. In nucleotides, the CDR3 is TGTGCCAGCAGCTTGTCAGGGACCTTACAAGAGACCCAGTACTTC. It translates to CASSLSGTLQETQYF. This chain connects TRBV7-2 to TRBJ2-5; D tentatively reads TRBD1 or TRBD2 (5 bases each). CDR1 SGHTA and CDR2 FQGNSA come from the germline V gene. Trimming took off 3 bases at V and 2 bases at J, with 13 bases between the two ends. The CDR3 is 15 residues long. The variable domain in full, completed from reference TRBV7-2 and TRBJ2-5, reads GAGVSQSPSNKVTEKGKDVELRCDPISGHTALYWYRQSLGQGLEFLIYFQGNSAPDKSGLPSDRFSAERTGGSVSTLTIQRTQQEDSAVYLCASSLSGTLQETQYFGPGTRLLVL.

A word on this clonotype: A much bigger clone sits one base away, suggesting this may be a read error. The rearrangement uses TRBV15 and TRBJ2-5; possible D gene TRBD2, 5 bases. V was shortened by 5 bases and J by 4 bases, with 14 bases between the two germline ends. This CDR3 is built from 14 residues. Per germline, CDR1 LNHNV and CDR2 YYDKDF (reference sequence). CDR3: CATSPRRARETQYF. The CDR3 DNA sequence: TGTGCCACCAGCCCCCGGCGGGCCCGAGAGACCCAGTACTTC.

This clonotype was detected only a few times. The chain has TRBV6-1 and TRBJ2-2; no reliable D call. This CDR3 has 13 amino acids. With 6 bases removed from V and 6 bases from J, the gap between germline ends came to 11 bases. CDR1 is MNHNS, CDR2 SASEGT, per germline. This CDR3 reads CASSHPRSGELFF. As DNA, the CDR3 is TGTGCCAGCAGCCACCCCCGGTCCGGGGAGCTGTTTTTT.

This clonotype came up many times. The chain is built from TRBV9 and TRBJ1-6, with D unresolved. V shed 3 bases and J shed 5 bases, with 21 bases lying between them. The CDR3 is 18 residues long. Looked up from germline, CDR1 is SGDLS and CDR2 is YYNGEE. The CDR3 DNA is TGTGCCAGCAGCGCCTATCCAGGAGTGGGAACGGATAATTCACCCCTCCACTTT. It encodes CASSAYPGVGTDNSPLHF.

This clonotype has at least ten counts. The chain has TRBV11-2 and TRBJ2-5; 9 nucleotides align to TRBD2. The germline CDR1 and CDR2 sequences are SGHAT and FQNNGV. This CDR3 region has 13 residues. J was trimmed by 3 bases and V by 5 bases; bases with no gene match: 1. CDR3 in amino acids: CASSRTSEETQYF. The DNA for the CDR3 is TGTGCCAGCAGCCGGACTAGCGAAGAGACCCAGTACTTC.

This clonotype appeared many times. V usage is TRBV2 and J usage is TRBJ2-2; D unresolved. The CDR3 sequence is 14 residues long. Germline values: CDR1 SNHLY, CDR2 FYNNEI. Trimming stripped 7 bases from V and 5 bases from J, with 14 bases between. CDR3 amino acids: CASTRAEKTGELFF. The CDR3 DNA is TGTGCCAGCACCCGGGCAGAAAAGACCGGGGAGCTGTTTTTT.

This clonotype was picked up a small number of times. The chain employs TRBV15 and TRBJ2-2, with 8 bases matching TRBD2. The trim removed 2 bases at V and 7 bases at J, leaving 12 bases unmatched. CDR1 is LNHNV, CDR2 YYDKDF, per germline (reference sequence). This CDR3 is 17 amino acids long. The CDR3 here is CATSRPEGGGFSGELFF. The CDR3 coding sequence is TGTGCCACCAGCAGACCCGAAGGCGGGGGGTTCAGCGGGGAGCTGTTTTTT.

The chain combines TRBV7-7 with TRBJ2-7; D may be TRBD1 (5 bases). Trimming removed 5 bases from V and 7 bases from J, with 15 bases in between. The CDR3 covers 13 residues. Looked up from germline, CDR1 is SSHAT and CDR2 is FNYEAQ (reference sequence). This chain's CDR3 is CASSNPGNGEQYF. In nucleotides, the CDR3 is TGTGCCAGCAGCAATCCAGGGAATGGGGAGCAGTACTTC.

V is TRBV2 and J is TRBJ2-5; TRBD2 matches at 14 bases. Gene TRBJ2-1 matches the end of the DNA better, so the J call may be wrong. The CDR3 sequence is 16 residues long. From germline, CDR1 is SNHLY and CDR2 FYNNEI. In DNA, the CDR3 is TGTGCCAGCAGTGGACTAGCGGGAGGGCCGGGCAATGAGCAGTTCTTC. As protein: CASSGLAGGPGNEQFF.